This T cell receptor beta chain was obtained from a study of beta chain features in type 1 diabetes. About the study: The examined sorted cells totaled fewer than 110,000,000 across samples.

What was sequenced were expressed TCRB transcripts, since all of the isolated RNA had been reverse transcribed. Sequencing was performed with immunoSEQ multiplex PCR; in TCRdb, only in-frame clones are kept and a portion is missing. Of 300,000 to 350,000 clones listed, about 14% are singletons. Comment on this clone: Its antigen is unknown.

Notes on the study in general: There was a moderate but significant shortening of TCRB CDR3s in all four CD4+ subsets of Type 1 diabetes patients.

This CDR3 is built from 15 residues. V was clipped by 1 base and J by 7 bases, with 14 bases between them. Germline values: CDR1 SGHTA, CDR2 FQGNSA. The sequenced material came from naive CD4+ T cells from blood. The genes are TRBV7-2 and TRBJ1-5; D perhaps matches TRBD1 (6 bases). This sequence was found in a woman younger than 30 with type 1 diabetes. CDR3 sequence: CASSLVGITGQPQHF. The DNA for the CDR3 is TGTGCCAGCAGCTTAGTGGGCATTACAGGGCAGCCCCAGCATTTT. Combining the CDR3 with reference TRBV7-2 and TRBJ1-5 gives the whole variable domain GAGVSQSPSNKVTEKGKDVELRCDPISGHTALYWYRQSLGQGLEFLIYFQGNSAPDKSGLPSDRFSAERTGGSVSTLTIQRTQQEDSAVYLCASSLVGITGQPQHFGDGTRLSIL.